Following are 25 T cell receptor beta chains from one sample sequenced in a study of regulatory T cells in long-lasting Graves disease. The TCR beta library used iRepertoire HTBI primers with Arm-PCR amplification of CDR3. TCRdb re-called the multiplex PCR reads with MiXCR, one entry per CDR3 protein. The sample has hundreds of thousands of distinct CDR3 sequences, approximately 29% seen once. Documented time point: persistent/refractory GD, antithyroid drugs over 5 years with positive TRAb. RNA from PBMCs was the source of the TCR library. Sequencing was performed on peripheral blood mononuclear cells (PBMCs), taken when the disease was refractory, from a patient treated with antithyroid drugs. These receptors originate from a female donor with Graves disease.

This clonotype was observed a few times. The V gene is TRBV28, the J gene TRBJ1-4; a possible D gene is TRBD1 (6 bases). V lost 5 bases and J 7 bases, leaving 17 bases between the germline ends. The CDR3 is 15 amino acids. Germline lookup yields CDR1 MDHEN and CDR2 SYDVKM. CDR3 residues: CASSPEVGASEKLFF. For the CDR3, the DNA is TGTGCCAGCAGTCCTGAAGTGGGGGCCAGTGAAAAACTGTTTTTT.

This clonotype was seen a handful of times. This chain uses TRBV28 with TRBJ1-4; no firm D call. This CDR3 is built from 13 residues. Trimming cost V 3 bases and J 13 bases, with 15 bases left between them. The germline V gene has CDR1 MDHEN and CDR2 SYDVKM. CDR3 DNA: TGTGCCAGCAGTTTCCCTCCCTTTGGGGTACTGTTTTTT. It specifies CASSFPPFGVLFF.

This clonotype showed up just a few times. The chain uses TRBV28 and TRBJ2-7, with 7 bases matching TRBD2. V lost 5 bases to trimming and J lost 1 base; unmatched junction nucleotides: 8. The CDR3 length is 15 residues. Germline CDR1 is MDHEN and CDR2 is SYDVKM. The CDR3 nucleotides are TGTGCCAGCAGTCAAACTAGCGAGGGTTCCTACGAGCAGTACTTC. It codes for CASSQTSEGSYEQYF. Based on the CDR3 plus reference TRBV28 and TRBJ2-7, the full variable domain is DVKVTQSSRYLVKRTGEKVFLECVQDMDHENMFWYRQDPGLGLRLIYFSYDVKMKEKGDIPEGYSVSREKKERFSLILESASTNQTSMYLCASSQTSEGSYEQYFGPGTRLTVT.

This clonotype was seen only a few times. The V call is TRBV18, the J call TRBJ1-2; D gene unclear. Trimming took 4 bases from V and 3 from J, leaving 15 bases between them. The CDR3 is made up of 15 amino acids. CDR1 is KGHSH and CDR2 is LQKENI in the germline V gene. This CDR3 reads CASSLDDSGYYGYTF. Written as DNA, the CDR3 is TGTGCCAGCTCACTAGACGACTCGGGCTACTATGGCTACACCTTC.

This CDR3 is CASSLEGAVNYGYTF. The CDR3 DNA reads as TGTGCCAGCAGCTTGGAGGGGGCAGTCAACTATGGCTACACCTTC. The chain recombines TRBV5-5 with TRBJ1-2, with 7 bases matching TRBD1. The CDR3 runs to 15 residues. Germline assignment: CDR1 SGHKS and CDR2 YYEKEE (reference sequence). V dropped 0 bases and J dropped 2; count of bases not matched to a gene: 4.

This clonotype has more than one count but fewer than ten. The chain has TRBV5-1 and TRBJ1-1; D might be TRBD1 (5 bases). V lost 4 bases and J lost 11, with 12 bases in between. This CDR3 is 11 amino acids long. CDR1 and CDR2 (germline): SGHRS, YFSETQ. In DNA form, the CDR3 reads TGCGCCAGCAGCAACCGGGACGGGGCTTTCTTT. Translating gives CASSNRDGAFF.

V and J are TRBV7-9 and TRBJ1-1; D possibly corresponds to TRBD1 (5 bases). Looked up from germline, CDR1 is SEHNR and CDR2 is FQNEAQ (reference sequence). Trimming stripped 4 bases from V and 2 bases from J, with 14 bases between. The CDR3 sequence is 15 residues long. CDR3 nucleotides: TGTGCCAGCAGCTCGACTTCGACAGAAAACACTGAAGCTTTCTTT. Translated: CASSSTSTENTEAFF.

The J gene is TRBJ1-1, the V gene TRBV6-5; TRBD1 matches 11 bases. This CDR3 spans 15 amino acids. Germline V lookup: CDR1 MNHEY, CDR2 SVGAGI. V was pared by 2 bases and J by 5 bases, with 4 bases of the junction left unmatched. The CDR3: CASSYTGQGATEAFF. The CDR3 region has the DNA TGTGCCAGCAGTTACACAGGACAGGGGGCTACTGAAGCTTTCTTT.

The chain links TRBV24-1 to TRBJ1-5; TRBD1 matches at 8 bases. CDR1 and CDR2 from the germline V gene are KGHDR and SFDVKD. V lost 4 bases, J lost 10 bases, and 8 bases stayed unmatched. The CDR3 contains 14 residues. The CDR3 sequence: CATSEQDRAGPQHF. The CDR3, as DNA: TGTGCCACCAGTGAACAGGACAGGGCGGGCCCCCAGCATTTT.

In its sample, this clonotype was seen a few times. The CDR3 DNA reads TGTGCCAGCAGAGGCCTTGGGCAGCGAGGCTCCTACGAGCAGTACTTC. Translating gives CASRGLGQRGSYEQYF. The V and J genes are TRBV6-1 and TRBJ2-7, with D uncertain. CDR1 and CDR2 (germline): MNHNS, SASEGT. The V end lost 6 bases, the J end lost 0 bases, and 18 bases lay between the germline ends. This CDR3 spans 16 amino acids.

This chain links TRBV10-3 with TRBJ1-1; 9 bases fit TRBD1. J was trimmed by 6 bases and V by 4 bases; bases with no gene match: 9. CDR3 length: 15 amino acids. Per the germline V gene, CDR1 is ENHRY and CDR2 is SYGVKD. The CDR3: CAISVQGATNAEAFF. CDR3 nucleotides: TGTGCCATCAGTGTACAGGGGGCCACCAACGCTGAAGCTTTCTTT.

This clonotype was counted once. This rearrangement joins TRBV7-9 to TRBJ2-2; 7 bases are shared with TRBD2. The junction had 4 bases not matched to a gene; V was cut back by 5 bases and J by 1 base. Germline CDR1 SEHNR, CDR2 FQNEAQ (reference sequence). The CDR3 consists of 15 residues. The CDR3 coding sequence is TGTGCCAGCAGCGCTAGCGGAGTGAACACCGGGGAGCTGTTTTTT. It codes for CASSASGVNTGELFF.

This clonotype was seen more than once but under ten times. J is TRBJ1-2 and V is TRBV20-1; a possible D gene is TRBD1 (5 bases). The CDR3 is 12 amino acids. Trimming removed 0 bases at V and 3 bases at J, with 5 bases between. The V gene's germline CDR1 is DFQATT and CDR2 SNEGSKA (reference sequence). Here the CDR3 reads CSAREQDYGYTF. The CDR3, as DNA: TGCAGTGCTAGAGAACAGGACTATGGCTACACCTTC.

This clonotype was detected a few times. In nucleotides, the CDR3 is TGTGCCAGCGCTAAGGGGGAGGCAGCCTATAATGAAAAACTGTTTTTT. Its translation: CASAKGEAAYNEKLFF. This sequence joins TRBV7-9 and TRBJ1-4; a weak D match, TRBD1 (6 bases). Germline lookup yields CDR1 SEHNR and CDR2 FQNEAQ (reference sequence). The V end lost 8 bases, the J end lost 4 bases, and 20 bases lay between the germline ends. The CDR3 is 16 residues long.

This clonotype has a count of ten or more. The CDR3 loop is CASSLGAGSTEAFF. DNA of the CDR3: TGTGCCAGCAGCTTAGGCGCAGGGTCCACTGAAGCTTTCTTT. The rearrangement uses TRBV7-2 and TRBJ1-1, with a tentative D call TRBD1 (5 bases). CDR3 length: 14 amino acids. Germline V CDR1 and CDR2: SGHTA, FQGNSA. V was shortened by 1 base and J by 4 bases, with 10 bases between the two germline ends.

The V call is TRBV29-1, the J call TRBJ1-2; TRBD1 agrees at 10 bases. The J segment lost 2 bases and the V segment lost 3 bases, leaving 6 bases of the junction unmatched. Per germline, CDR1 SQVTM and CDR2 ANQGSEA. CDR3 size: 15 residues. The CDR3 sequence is CSVEKPGQGNYGYTF. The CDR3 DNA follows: TGCAGCGTTGAGAAACCGGGACAGGGGAACTATGGCTACACCTTC.

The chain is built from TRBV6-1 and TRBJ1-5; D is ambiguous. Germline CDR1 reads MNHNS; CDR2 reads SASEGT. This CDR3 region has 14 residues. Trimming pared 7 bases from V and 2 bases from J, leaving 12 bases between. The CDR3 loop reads CASTSRYGNQPQHF. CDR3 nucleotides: TGTGCCAGCACCTCACGTTATGGCAATCAGCCCCAGCATTTT.

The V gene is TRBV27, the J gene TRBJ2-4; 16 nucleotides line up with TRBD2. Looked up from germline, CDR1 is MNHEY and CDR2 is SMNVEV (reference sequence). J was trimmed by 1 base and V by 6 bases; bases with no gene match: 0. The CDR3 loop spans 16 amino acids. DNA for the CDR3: TGTGCCAGCAGGGGACTAGCGGGAGGGGCCAAAAACATTCAGTACTTC. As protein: CASRGLAGGAKNIQYF.

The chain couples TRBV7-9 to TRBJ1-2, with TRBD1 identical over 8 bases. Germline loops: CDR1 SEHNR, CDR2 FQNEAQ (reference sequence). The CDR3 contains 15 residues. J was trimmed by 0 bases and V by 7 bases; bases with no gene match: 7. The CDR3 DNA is TGTGCCAGCACCACGCGGACAGGGCCTAACTATGGCTACACCTTC. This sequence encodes CASTTRTGPNYGYTF.

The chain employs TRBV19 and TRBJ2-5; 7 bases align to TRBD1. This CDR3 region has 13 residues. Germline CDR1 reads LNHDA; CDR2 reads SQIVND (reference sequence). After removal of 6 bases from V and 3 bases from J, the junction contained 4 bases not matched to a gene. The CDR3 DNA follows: TGTGCCAGTAGGGGCAGGGGGAAAGAGACCCAGTACTTC. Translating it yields CASRGRGKETQYF.

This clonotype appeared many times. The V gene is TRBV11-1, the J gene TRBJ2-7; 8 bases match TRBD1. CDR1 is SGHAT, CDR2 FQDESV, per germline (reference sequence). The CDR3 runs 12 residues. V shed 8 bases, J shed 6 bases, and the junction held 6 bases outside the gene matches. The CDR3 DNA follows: TGTGCCAGCTCACCGGACAGGGCCGAGCAGTACTTC. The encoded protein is CASSPDRAEQYF.

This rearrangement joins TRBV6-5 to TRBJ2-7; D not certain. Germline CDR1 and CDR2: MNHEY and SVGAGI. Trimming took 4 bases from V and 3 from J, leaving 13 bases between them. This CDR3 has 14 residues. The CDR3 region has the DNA TGTGCCAGCAGTTCCCCATCCCGAATCTACGAGCAGTACTTC. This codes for CASSSPSRIYEQYF.

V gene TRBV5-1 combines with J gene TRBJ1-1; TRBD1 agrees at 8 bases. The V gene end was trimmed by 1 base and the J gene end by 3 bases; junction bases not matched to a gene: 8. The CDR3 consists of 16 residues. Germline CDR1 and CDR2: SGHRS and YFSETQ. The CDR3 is CASSLTGTGRYTEAFF. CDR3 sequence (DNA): TGCGCCAGCAGCTTGACAGGGACAGGACGTTACACTGAAGCTTTCTTT.

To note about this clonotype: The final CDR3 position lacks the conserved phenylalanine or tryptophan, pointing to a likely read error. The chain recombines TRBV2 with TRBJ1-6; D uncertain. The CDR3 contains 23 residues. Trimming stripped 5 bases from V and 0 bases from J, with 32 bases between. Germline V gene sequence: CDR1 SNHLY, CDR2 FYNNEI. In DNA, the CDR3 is TGTGCCAGCAGTTACATAGGCCCCGATCTTCCTCTCCTTCTGAGCTCCTATAATTCACCCCTCCACTCT. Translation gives CASSYIGPDLPLLLSSYNSPLHS.

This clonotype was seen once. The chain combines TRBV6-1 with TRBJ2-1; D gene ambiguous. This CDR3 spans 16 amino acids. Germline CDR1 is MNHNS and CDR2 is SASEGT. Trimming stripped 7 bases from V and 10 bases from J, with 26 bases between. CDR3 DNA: TGTGCCAGCACCTCTATTCTGGGCTTCAGCTCCAAAGAGCAGTTCTTC. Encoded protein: CASTSILGFSSKEQFF.